A single sample is the source of the 9 T cell receptor beta chains below, sequenced in a study of Ad26.COV2.S vaccination and SARS-CoV-2 variants. Treatment noted: some 20 received Ad26.COV2.S at low or high dose, single or two shots; 5 received placebo; per-sample allocation not given. Sampling occurred on day 63 after the first vaccine or placebo injection. Using immunoSEQ multiplex PCR, the repertoire was profiled, and TCRdb retains in-frame clones only, with some absent. This sample has around 270,000 clones, with about 83% found just once. This specimen consisted of peripheral blood, obtained in a trial of Ad26.COV2.S vaccine versus placebo. The receptor set was obtained from a person between 18 and 60 years old who received the Ad26.COV2.S COVID-19 vaccine or a placebo.

The chain has TRBV30 and TRBJ1-2; unclear D gene. The CDR3 consists of 12 residues. V was shortened by 3 bases and J by 8 bases, with 13 bases between the two germline ends. The germline V gene has CDR1 GTSNPN and CDR2 SVGIG (reference sequence). The chain's CDR3 is CAWSLLGQGYTF. DNA of the CDR3: TGTGCCTGGAGCCTACTCGGGCAAGGCTACACCTTC.

The CDR3 nucleotides are TGTGCCATCAGTGAGGGACTGCAAGAGACCCAGTACTTC. Translating gives CAISEGLQETQYF. The chain is built from TRBV10-3 and TRBJ2-5; a weak D match, TRBD2 (5 bases). Germline-derived CDR1 and CDR2 are ENHRY and SYGVKD. The CDR3 extends over 13 amino acids. V gave up 2 bases and J gave up 2 bases, with 6 bases separating them.

The chain recombines TRBV5-6 with TRBJ2-7; 8 bases match TRBD2. The CDR3 contains 15 residues. CDR1 is SGHDT and CDR2 is YYEEEE in the germline V gene. J was trimmed by 2 bases and V by 5 bases; bases with no gene match: 9. CDR3 residues: CASSFKPGLAYEQYV. CDR3 DNA sequence: TGTGCCAGCAGTTTTAAGCCGGGACTAGCCTACGAGCAGTACGTC.

This clone turned up a few times. V is TRBV30 and J is TRBJ1-1; 9 bases fit TRBD1. Germline V gene sequence: CDR1 GTSNPN, CDR2 SVGIG (reference sequence). The CDR3 consists of 14 residues. Trimming removed 2 bases from V and 5 bases from J; junction bases left unmatched: 6. The CDR3 coding sequence is TGTGCCTGGAGTCACAGGGGGCGACGGACTGAAGCTTTCTTT. Amino acid sequence: CAWSHRGRRTEAFF.

V usage is TRBV30 and J usage is TRBJ1-6; TRBD1 matches at 7 bases. Germline trimming cut 1 base from V and 8 bases from J; bases unmatched to any gene: 5. Germline-derived CDR1 and CDR2 are GTSNPN and SVGIG (reference sequence). The CDR3 totals 14 residues. CDR3 residues: CAWSAGTADSPLHF. Here the CDR3 DNA reads TGTGCCTGGAGTGCCGGGACAGCCGATTCACCCCTCCACTTT.

The chain employs TRBV18 and TRBJ2-5; the match to TRBD1 covers 7 bases. The CDR3 length is 15 residues. Trimming removed 4 bases from V and 1 base from J; junction bases left unmatched: 6. Germline CDR1 KGHSH, CDR2 LQKENI. Here the CDR3 DNA reads TGTGCCAGCTCACTTCGACAGGGAGCCCAAGAGACCCAGTACTTC. Amino acid sequence: CASSLRQGAQETQYF.

CDR3 DNA: TGTGCCAGCGGGAGTGAGTTGGGCACTGAAGCTTTCTTT. This gives the protein CASGSELGTEAFF. The chain carries TRBV6-5 and TRBJ1-1; D is unresolved. Germline assignment: CDR1 MNHEY and CDR2 SVGAGI. V lost 8 bases and J lost 4, with 14 bases in between. The CDR3 runs 13 residues.

This clone has only one observation. The chain recombines TRBV27 with TRBJ2-1, with 16 bases that match TRBD2. Germline V gene lookup returns CDR1 MNHEY and CDR2 SMNVEV (reference sequence). V lost 2 bases and J lost 9; bases outside the gene matches: 1. The CDR3 sequence is 15 residues long. CDR3 nucleotide sequence: TGTGCCAGCAGTTTAGGGACTAGCGGGGGGGCTGAGCAGTTCTTC. Protein sequence: CASSLGTSGGAEQFF.

The genes are TRBV30 and TRBJ1-5; 9 bases line up with TRBD1. The germline V gene has CDR1 GTSNPN and CDR2 SVGIG (reference sequence). J gave up 6 bases and V 1 base, and 7 bases lay outside the gene matches. The CDR3 sequence is 15 residues long. The CDR3 reads CAWSGTGALAQPQHF. CDR3 nucleotide sequence: TGTGCCTGGAGTGGGACAGGGGCATTGGCTCAGCCCCAGCATTTT.